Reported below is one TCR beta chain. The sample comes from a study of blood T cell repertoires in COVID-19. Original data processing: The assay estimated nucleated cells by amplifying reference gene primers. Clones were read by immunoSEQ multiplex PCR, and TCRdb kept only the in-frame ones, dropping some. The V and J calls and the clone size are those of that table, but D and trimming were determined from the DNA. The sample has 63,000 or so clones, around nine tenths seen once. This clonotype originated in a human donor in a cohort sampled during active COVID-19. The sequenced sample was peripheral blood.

In DNA, the CDR3 is TGCGCCAGCAGCTTGGCCGTAACTAGCGGGCTTGGCGACACAGATACGCAGTATTTT. It specifies CASSLAVTSGLGDTDTQYF. The chain has TRBV5-1 and TRBJ2-3, with 9 positions matching TRBD2. Germline CDR1 is SGHRS and CDR2 is YFSETQ. The CDR3 spans 19 residues. V shed 0 bases and J 2 bases; nucleotides not matched to a gene: 13.